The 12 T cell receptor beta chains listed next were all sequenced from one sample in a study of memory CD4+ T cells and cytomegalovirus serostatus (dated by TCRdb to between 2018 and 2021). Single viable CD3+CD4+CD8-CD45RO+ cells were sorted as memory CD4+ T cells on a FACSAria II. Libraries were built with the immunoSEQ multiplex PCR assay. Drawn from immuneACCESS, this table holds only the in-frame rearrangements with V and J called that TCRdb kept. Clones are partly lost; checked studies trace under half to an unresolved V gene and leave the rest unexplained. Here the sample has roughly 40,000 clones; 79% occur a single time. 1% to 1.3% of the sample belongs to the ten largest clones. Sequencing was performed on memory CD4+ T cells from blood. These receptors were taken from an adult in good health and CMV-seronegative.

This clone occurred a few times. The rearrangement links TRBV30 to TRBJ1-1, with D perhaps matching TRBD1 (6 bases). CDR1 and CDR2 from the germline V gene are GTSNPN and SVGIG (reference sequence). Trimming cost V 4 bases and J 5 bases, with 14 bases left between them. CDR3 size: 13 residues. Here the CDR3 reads CAWTWGAVTEAFF. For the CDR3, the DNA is TGTGCCTGGACCTGGGGGGCGGTGACTGAAGCTTTCTTT.

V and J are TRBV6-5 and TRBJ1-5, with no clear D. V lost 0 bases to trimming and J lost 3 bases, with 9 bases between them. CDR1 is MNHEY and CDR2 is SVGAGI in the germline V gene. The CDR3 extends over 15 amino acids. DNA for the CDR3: TGTGCCAGCAGTTACTCTAGCAGTCCCAATCAGCCCCAGCATTTT. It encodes CASSYSSSPNQPQHF.

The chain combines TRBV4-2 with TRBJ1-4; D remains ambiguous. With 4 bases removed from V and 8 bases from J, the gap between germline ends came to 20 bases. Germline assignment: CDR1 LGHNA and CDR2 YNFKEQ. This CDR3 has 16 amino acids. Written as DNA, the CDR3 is TGTGCCAGCAGCCCTATTGTATCGGGTTTGGAGGAAAAACTGTTTTTT. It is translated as CASSPIVSGLEEKLFF.

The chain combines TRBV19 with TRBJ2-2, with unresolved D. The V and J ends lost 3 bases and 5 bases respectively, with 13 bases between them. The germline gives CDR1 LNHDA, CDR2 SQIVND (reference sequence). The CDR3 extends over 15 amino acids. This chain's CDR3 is CASSIKTLSTGELFF. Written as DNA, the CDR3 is TGTGCCAGTAGTATTAAGACACTTTCTACCGGGGAGCTGTTTTTT.

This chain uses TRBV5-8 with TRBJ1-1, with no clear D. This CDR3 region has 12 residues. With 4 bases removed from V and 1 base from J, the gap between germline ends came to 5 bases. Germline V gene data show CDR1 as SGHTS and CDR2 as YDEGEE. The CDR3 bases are TGTGCCAGCAGCCTACGGAACACTGAAGCTTTCTTT. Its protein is CASSLRNTEAFF.

The CDR3 coding sequence is TGTGCCAGCAGTCTCGACAGTAACTATGGCTACACCTTC. As protein: CASSLDSNYGYTF. J is TRBJ1-2 and V is TRBV6-1, with D maybe TRBD1 (5 bases). The V end was cut by 5 bases, the J end by 1 base, with 8 bases between. Germline assignment: CDR1 MNHNS and CDR2 SASEGT. This CDR3 spans 13 amino acids.

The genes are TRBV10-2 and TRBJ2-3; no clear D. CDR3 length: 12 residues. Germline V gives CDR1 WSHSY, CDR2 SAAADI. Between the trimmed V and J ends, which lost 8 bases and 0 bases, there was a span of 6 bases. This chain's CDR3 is CASGSSTDTQYF. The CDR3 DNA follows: TGCGCCAGCGGTAGCAGCACAGATACGCAGTATTTT.

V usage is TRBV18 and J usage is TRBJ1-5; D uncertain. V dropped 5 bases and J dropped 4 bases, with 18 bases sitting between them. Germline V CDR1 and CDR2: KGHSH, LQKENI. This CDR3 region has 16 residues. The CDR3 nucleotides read TGTGCCAGCTCATCCCTCGGACGGGAGGGAAATCAGCCCCAGCATTTT. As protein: CASSSLGREGNQPQHF.

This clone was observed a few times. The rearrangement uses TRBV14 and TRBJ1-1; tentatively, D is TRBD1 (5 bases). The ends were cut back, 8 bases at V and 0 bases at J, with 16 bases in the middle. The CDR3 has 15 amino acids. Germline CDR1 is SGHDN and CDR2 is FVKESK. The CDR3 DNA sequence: TGTGCCAGCGGCGACAGTACCGACATGAACACTGAAGCTTTCTTT. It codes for CASGDSTDMNTEAFF.

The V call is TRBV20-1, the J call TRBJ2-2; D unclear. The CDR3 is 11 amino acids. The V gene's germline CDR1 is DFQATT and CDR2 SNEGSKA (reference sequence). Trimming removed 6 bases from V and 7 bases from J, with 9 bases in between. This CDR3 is CSAPRFGELFF. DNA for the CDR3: TGCAGTGCGCCGCGGTTCGGGGAGCTGTTTTTT.

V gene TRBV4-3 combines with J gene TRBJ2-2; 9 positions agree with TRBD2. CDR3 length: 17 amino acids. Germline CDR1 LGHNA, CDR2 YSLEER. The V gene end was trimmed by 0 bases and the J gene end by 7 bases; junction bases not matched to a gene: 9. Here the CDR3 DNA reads TGCGCCAGCAGCCAAGATATAGCGGGAGATGGTAACGGGGAGCTGTTTTTT. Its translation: CASSQDIAGDGNGELFF.

CDR3 region: CASTGQLIMNTEAFF. The CDR3 coding sequence is TGTGCCAGCACCGGACAGCTTATAATGAACACTGAAGCTTTCTTT. V usage is TRBV2 and J usage is TRBJ1-1; D is possibly TRBD1 (6 bases). Trimming removed 7 bases from V and 0 bases from J, with 15 bases in between. Germline V gene data show CDR1 as SNHLY and CDR2 as FYNNEI. This CDR3 region has 15 residues.